Only a few counts were recorded for the clone carrying this TCR beta chain. What it binds is not known. A patient was excluded if there was uncontrolled infection, other autoimmune disease, pregnancy or lactation. Per germline, CDR1 SEHNR and CDR2 FQNEAQ (reference sequence). The CDR3 sequence is 12 residues long. Between the trimmed V and J ends, which lost 5 bases and 4 bases, there was a span of 8 bases. TCR beta CDR3 regions were amplified from RNA transcripts. HTBI primers were the set used in a first-round RT-PCR of the TCR CDR3. TCRdb independently ran MiXCR on the multiplex PCR reads; one entry per CDR3 protein. The sample has about 570,000 distinct CDR3 sequences, about half seen once; the top ten hold around 19%. This sample was taken from a study of T cells in Graves' hyperthyroidism and ophthalmopathy. Study-wide results and limits: Through a model of 13 V-J features, ophthalmopathy was separated from stable hyperthyroidism. It was a median about 6.5 months before onset that the model predicted ophthalmopathy. Most thyroid clonotypes expanded above 0.001 were also detected in blood.

The rearrangement uses TRBV7-9 and TRBJ2-5; TRBD2 is a possible D gene (5 bases). Sequencing input: peripheral blood or thyroid tissue (not recorded which). The receptor's source is an adult woman with Graves' disease, either hyperthyroidism or ophthalmopathy (not recorded which). For the CDR3, the DNA is TGTGCCAGCAGCCAGGAGGTAGAGACCCAGTACTTC. Protein product: CASSQEVETQYF.